This T cell receptor (beta chain) was documented in a study of T cells in Graves' hyperthyroidism and ophthalmopathy. As for the study in general: Specimen type is peripheral blood, collected at initial diagnosis prior to any treatment.

The sample holds a few counts of this clonotype. Its antigen remains unidentified. Under 3 months was the duration of disease in ophthalmopathy patients, who also had a Clinical Activity Score of at least 3 and a NOSPECS grade of at least 4. Clinicians diagnosed patients from clinical symptoms, serum thyroxine and TRAb, thyroid ultrasound and orbital computed tomography. Findings of the study overall: Stable hyperthyroidism was told apart from ophthalmopathy by a model built on 13 V-J features.

Amplification yielded TCR beta CDR3 regions, with RNA transcripts as the source. Carried out on the TCR CDR3, a first-round RT-PCR used the HTBI primer set. TCRdb analysed the multiplex PCR reads with MiXCR anew, one entry per CDR3 protein. The table has roughly 600,000 distinct CDR3 sequences, 14% seen once. The CDR3 runs 17 residues. Germline values: CDR1 LGHNA, CDR2 YSLEER. With 2 bases clipped from V and 5 bases from J, the junction kept 10 bases outside the gene matches. The TCR originated in a woman in her forties or fifties with Graves' ophthalmopathy. V gene TRBV4-3 combines with J gene TRBJ2-1; 9 nucleotides line up with TRBD2. Sequenced: blood. The CDR3 reads CASSQYSGSNWNNEQFF. CDR3 in DNA: TGCGCCAGCAGCCAATATAGCGGGAGCAACTGGAACAATGAGCAGTTCTTC.